The clone carrying this T cell receptor beta chain occurred a few times. Antigen specificity is unknown. The data were obtained in a study of T cell repertoires in cytomegalovirus infection. Study-wide context: Well-studied HLA-B-restricted CMV epitopes were used in the study alongside recently identified HLA-C-restricted ones.

TCRdb independently ran MiXCR on the reads; one entry per CDR3 protein. The sample lists approximately 590,000 distinct CDR3 sequences, around two fifths occurring once. Study-wide points: CMV carriers having the relevant HLA were flagged by cumulative public TCR beta family frequency. CMV-specific TCR beta clonotypes restricted by HLA-C dominated the ex vivo response.

The CDR3 length is 15 residues. The V gene's germline CDR1 is ENHRY and CDR2 SYGVKD. V was shortened by 1 base and J by 6 bases, with 10 bases between the two germline ends. This receptor was identified in a human donor in good health (CMV status not recorded). Some clones in this sample may be carry-over from other donors' samples. This specimen consisted of cultured PBMCs, obtained from culture after CMV antigen stimulation. J is TRBJ1-6 and V is TRBV10-3, with unresolved D. Here the CDR3 reads CAISELEGRNSPLHF. The CDR3 DNA follows: TGTGCCATCAGTGAGTTGGAGGGTCGTAATTCACCCCTCCACTTT.